Listed below are T cell receptor beta chains from one sample, sequenced in a study of T cells in localized non-small cell lung cancer. TCRdb keeps only in-frame clones here, not all; method: immunoSEQ multiplex PCR. Of about 46,000 clones listed, 65% to 90% are singletons. The specimen was peripheral blood mononuclear cells, collected before any cancer treatment. The receptors originated from a man aged 40 to 70 with stage III lung adenocarcinoma. CDR3s leave out the opening cysteine and the closing phenylalanine or tryptophan. Clone size appears in some rows only: once, few, many, or a class for an expanded clone.

>-|TRBV30|TRBJ1-2
AYPTSWGGYT
>-|TRBV2|TRBJ1-1
ASSLNAGGTEAF
>-|TRBV10-2|TRBJ2-5
ASQRSETQY
>-|TRBV30|TRBJ2-7
AWADSYEQY
>-|TRBV6-5|TRBJ2-1
ASRDVNEQF
>-|TRBV9|TRBJ1-6
ASSVGNSPLH
>once|TRBV7-6|TRBJ2-7
ASSLGAGLNYEQY
>-|TRBV2|TRBJ2-2
ASTILAGATGELF
>once|TRBV11-2|TRBJ2-2
ASSSGTWDQNTGELF
>-|TRBV29-1|TRBJ1-1
SVGDRWTEAF